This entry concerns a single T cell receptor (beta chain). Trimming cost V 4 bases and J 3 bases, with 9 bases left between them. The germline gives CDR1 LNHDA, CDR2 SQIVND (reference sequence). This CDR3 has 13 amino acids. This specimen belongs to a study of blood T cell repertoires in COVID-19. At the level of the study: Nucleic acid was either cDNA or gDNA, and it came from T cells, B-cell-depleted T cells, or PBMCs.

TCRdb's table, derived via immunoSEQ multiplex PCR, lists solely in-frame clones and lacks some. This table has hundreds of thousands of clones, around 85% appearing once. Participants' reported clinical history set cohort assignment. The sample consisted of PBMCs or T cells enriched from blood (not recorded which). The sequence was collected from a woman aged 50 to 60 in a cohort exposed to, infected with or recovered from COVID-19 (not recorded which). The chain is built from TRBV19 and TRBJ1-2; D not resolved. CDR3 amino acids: CASSRDRDYGYTF. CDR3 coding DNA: TGTGCCAGTAGTAGAGACCGGGACTATGGCTACACCTTC.